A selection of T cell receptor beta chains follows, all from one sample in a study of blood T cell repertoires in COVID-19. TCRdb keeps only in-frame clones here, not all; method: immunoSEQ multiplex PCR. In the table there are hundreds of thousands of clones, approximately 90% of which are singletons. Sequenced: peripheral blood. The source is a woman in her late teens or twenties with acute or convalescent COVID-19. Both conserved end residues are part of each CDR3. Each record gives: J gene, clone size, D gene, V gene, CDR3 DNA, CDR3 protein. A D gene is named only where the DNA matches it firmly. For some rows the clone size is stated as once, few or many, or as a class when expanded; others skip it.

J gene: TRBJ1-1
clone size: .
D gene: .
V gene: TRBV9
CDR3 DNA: TGTGCCAGCAGCCCCCCGGGGACATGGGAAGCTTTCTTT
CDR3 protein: CASSPPGTWEAFF

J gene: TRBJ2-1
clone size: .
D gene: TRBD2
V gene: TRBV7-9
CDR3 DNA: TGTGCCAGCTGGGAGGGCGACGAGCAGTTCTTC
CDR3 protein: CASWEGDEQFF

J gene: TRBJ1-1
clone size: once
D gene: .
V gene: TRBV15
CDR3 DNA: TGTGCCACCAGCAGAAATTCAGGGACTGAAGCTTTCTTT
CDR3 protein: CATSRNSGTEAFF

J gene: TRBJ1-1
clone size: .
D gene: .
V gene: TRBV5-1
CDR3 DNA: TGCGCCAGCAGCTTGGCCGGGGTTGGACAGCCCCAAGCTTTCTTT
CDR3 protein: CASSLAGVGQPQAFF

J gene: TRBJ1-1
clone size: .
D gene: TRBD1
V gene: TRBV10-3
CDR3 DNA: TGTGCCATCAGTCTACAGGGGAGTGAAGCTTTCTTT
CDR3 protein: CAISLQGSEAFF

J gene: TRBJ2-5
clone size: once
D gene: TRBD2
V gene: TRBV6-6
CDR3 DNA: TGTGCCAGCAGTAAGACTAGCGGCCGCCGGTGGGAGACCCAGTACTTC
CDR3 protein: CASSKTSGRRWETQYF

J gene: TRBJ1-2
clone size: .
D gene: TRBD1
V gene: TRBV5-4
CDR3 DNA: TGTGCCAGCAGCACGGGACAGGGCTATGGCTACACCTTC
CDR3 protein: CASSTGQGYGYTF

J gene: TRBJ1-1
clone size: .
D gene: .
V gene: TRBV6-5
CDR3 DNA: TGTGCCAGCAGTTACAGTGGGAGGGTTGAAGCTTTCTTT
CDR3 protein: CASSYSGRVEAFF

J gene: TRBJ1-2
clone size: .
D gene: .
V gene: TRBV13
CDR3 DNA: TGTGCCAGCAGCTTAGGCCTGGGAGAAGGCTACACCTTC
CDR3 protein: CASSLGLGEGYTF

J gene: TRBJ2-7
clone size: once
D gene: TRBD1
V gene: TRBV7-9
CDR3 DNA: TGTGCCAGCAGCGAAGGACAGGGAACAACATACGAGCAGTACTTC
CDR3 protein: CASSEGQGTTYEQYF

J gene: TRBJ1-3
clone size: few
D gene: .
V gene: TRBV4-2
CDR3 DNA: TGTGCCAGCAGCCAAGTCCAGGGGACGTCTGGAAACACCATATATTTT
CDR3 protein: CASSQVQGTSGNTIYF

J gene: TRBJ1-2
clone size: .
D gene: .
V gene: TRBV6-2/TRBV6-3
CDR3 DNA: TGTGCCAGCAGTTCCAACGACAGAGAAGGCTACACCTTC
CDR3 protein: CASSSNDREGYTF

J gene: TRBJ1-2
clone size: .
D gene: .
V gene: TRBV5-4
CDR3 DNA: TGTGCCAGCAGGAAACAGGGTTATAACTTGGGCTACACCTTC
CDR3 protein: CASRKQGYNLGYTF

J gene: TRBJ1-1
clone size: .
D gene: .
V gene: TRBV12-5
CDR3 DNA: TGTGCTAGTGGTTTGGGGCCGGGTGAGGTCACTGAAGCTTTCTTT
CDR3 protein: CASGLGPGEVTEAFF

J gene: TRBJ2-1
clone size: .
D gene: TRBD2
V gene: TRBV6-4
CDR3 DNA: TGTGCCAGCAGTGACAGTAGCGGGGGGCCCTACCGTACGCTTAATGAGCAGTTCTTC
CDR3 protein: CASSDSSGGPYRTLNEQFF

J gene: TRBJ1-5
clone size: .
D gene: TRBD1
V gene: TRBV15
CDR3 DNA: TGTGCCACCAGCAGCGCCCCACAGGGGAGTAATCAGCCCCAGCATTTT
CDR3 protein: CATSSAPQGSNQPQHF

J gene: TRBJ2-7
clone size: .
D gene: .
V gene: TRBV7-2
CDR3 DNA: TGTGCCAGCAGCGAGAACAGGAAAATCTACGAGCAGTACTTC
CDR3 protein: CASSENRKIYEQYF

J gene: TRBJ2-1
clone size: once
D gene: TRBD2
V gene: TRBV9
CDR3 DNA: TGTGCCAGCAGCCTCTGGGGGGGGAGCGATGAGCAGTTCTTC
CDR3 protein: CASSLWGGSDEQFF

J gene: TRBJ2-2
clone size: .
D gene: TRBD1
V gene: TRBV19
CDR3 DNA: TGTGCCAGTAGGCCGACAGGGAGGAACACCGGGGAGCTGTTTTTT
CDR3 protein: CASRPTGRNTGELFF

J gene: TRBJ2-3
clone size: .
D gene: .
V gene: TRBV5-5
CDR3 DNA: TGTGCCAGCAGCTTGACAGGGTTCCCAGATACGCAGTATTTT
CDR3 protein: CASSLTGFPDTQYF

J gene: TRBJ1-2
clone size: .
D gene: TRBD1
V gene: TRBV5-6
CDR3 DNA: TGTGCCAGCAGCTTTGGACAGGCCCCGGGGAGCTACACCTTC
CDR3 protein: CASSFGQAPGSYTF

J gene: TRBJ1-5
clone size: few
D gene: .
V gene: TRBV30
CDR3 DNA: TGTGCCTGGAAGAGGCAGGGGAACAATCAGCCCCAGCATTTT
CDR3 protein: CAWKRQGNNQPQHF

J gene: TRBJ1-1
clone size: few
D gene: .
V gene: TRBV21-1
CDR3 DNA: TGTGCCAGCAGCAAATGGGATAACAGGGTGAATGAAGCTTTCTTT
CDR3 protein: CASSKWDNRVNEAFF

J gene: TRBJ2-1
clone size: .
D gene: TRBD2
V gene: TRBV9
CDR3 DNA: TGTGCCAGCAGCGTAGGTGGGACTAGCGGACCTGAGCAGTTCTTC
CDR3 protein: CASSVGGTSGPEQFF

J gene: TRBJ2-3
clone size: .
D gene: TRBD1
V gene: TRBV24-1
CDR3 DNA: TGTGCCACCAGTGATTCCCCAGGGGGCATCACAGATACGCAGTATTTT
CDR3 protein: CATSDSPGGITDTQYF

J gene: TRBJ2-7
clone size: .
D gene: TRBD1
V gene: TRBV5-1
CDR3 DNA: TGCGCCAGCAGCTCCGGGACAGGAGTCTACGAGCAGTACTTC
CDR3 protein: CASSSGTGVYEQYF

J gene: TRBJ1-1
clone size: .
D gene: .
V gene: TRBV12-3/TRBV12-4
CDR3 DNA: TGTGCCAGCAGTTTCGGGCAGGGCGCTGAAGCTTTCTTT
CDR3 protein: CASSFGQGAEAFF

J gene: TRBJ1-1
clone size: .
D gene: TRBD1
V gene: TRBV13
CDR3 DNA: TGTGCCAGCAGCGGTACAGGGGGTACTTCGAACACTGAAGCTTTCTTT
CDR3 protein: CASSGTGGTSNTEAFF

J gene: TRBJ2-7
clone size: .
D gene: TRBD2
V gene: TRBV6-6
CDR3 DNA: TGTGCCAGCAGGCGAGAGTCTAGCGGGGGGTCCTCCTACGAGCAGTACTTC
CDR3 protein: CASRRESSGGSSYEQYF

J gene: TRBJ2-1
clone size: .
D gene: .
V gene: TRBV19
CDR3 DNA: TGTGCCAGTAGTATAAGTCTAACCTCCTACAATGAGCAGTTCTTC
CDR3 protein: CASSISLTSYNEQFF

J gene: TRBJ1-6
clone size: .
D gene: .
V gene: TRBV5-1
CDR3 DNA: TGCGCCAGCAGCTTCGGGAATTCACCCCTCCACTTT
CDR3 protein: CASSFGNSPLHF

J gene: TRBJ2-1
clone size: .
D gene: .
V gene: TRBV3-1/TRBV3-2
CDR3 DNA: TGTGCCAGCAGCCAAGTGGTGGCGGGCTCCTACAATGAGCAGTTCTTC
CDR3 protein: CASSQVVAGSYNEQFF

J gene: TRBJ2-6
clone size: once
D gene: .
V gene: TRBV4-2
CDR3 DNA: TGTGCCAGCAGCCAAGATGGTAGCGCGAGCTCTGGGGCCAACGTCCTGACTTTC
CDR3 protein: CASSQDGSASSGANVLTF

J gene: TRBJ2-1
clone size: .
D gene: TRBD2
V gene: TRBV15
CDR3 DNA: TGTGCCACCAGCAGAGATGGGAGGGGCTACCCCTACAATGAGCAGTTCTTC
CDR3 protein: CATSRDGRGYPYNEQFF